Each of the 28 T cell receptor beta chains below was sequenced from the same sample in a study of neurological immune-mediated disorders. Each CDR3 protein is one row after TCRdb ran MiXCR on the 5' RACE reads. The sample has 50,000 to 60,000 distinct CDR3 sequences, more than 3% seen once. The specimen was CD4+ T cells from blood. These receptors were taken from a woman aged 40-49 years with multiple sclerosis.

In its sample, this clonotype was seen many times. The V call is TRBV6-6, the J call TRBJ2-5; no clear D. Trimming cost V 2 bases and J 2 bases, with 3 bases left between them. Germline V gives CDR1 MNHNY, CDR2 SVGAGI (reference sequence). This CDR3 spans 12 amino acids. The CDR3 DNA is TGTGCCAGCAGTTACCAACAAGAGACCCAGTACTTC. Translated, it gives CASSYQQETQYF.

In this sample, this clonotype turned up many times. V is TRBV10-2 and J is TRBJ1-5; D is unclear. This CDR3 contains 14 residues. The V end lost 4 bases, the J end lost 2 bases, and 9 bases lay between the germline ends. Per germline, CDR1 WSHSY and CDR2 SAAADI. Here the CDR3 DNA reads TGCGCCAGCAGTGGTGACAATCGCAATCAGCCCCAGCATTTT. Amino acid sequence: CASSGDNRNQPQHF.

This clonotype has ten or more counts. The CDR3 coding sequence is TGTGCCAGCAGCACTATAGCGGGGGGAGACTACCCGCAGTTCTTC. Translation gives CASSTIAGGDYPQFF. The rearrangement links TRBV7-2 to TRBJ2-1; 10 bases agree with TRBD2. CDR3 size: 15 residues. The J segment lost 12 bases and the V segment lost 5 bases, leaving 13 bases of the junction unmatched. Germline V CDR1 and CDR2: SGHTA, FQGNSA. The entire variable domain, with the rest obtained from reference TRBV7-2 and TRBJ2-1, is as follows: GAGVSQSPSNKVTEKGKDVELRCDPISGHTALYWYRQSLGQGLEFLIYFQGNSAPDKSGLPSDRFSAERTGGSVSTLTIQRTQQEDSAVYLCASSTIAGGDYPQFFGPGTRLTVL.

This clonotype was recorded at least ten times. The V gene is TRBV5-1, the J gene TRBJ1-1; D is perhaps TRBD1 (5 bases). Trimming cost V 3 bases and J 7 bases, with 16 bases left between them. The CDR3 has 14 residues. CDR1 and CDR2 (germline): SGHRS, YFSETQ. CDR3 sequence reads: CASSSWGGGIEAFF. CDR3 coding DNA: TGCGCCAGCAGCTCCTGGGGCGGAGGAATTGAAGCTTTCTTT.

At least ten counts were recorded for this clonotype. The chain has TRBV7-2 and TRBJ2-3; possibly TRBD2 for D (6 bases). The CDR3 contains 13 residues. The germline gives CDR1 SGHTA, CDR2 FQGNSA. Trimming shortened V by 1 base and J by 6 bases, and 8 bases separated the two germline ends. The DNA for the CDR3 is TGTGCCAGCAGCTTAGGGGGGAGGGATACGCAGTATTTT. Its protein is CASSLGGRDTQYF.

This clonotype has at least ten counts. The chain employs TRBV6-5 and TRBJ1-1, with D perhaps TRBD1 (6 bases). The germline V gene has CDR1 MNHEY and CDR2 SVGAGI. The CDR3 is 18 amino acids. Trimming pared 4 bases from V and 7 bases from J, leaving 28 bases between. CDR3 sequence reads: CASSFTFPRGGINIEAFF. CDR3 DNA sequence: TGTGCCAGCAGTTTCACCTTCCCCCGAGGGGGGATCAATATTGAAGCTTTCTTT.

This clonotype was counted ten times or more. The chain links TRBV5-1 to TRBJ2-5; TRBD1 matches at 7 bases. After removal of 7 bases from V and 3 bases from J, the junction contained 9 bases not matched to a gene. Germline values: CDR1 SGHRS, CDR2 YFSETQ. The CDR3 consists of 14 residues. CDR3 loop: CASFPTGFEETQYF. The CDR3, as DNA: TGCGCCAGCTTCCCGACAGGGTTCGAAGAGACCCAGTACTTC.

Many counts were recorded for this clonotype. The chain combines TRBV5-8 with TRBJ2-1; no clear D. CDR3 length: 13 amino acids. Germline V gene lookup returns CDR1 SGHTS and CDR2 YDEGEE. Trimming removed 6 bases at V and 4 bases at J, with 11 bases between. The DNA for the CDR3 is TGTGCCAGCAATCCGGACGGGTACAATGAGCAGTTCTTC. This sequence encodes CASNPDGYNEQFF.

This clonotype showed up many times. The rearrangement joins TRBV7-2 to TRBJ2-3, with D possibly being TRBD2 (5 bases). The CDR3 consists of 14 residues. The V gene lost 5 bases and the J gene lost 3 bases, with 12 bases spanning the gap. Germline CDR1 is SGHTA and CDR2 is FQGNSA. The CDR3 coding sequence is TGTGCCAGCAGCCCGGGATGGGGAACAGATACGCAGTATTTT. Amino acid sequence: CASSPGWGTDTQYF.

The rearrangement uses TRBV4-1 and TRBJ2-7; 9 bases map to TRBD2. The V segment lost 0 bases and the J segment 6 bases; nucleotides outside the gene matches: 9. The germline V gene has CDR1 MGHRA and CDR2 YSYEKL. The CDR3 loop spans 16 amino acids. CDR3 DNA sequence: TGCGCCAGCAGCCAAGATGAGGGTCGGCGGGGGGGCGAGCAGTACTTC. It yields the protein CASSQDEGRRGGEQYF.

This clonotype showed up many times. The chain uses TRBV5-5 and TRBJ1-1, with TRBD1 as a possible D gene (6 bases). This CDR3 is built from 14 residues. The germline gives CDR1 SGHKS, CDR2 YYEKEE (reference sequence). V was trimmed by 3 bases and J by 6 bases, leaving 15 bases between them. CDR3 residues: CASSSGLPGAEAFF. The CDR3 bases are TGTGCCAGCAGCTCGGGACTCCCAGGGGCTGAAGCTTTCTTT.

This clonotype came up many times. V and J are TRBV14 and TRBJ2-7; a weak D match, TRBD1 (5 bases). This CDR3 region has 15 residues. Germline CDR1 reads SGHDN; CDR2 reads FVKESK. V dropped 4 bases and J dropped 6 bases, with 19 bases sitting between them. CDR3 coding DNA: TGTGCCAGCAGCCGTGGTCCCGCAAGGGGTGGCGAGCAGTACTTC. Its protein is CASSRGPARGGEQYF.

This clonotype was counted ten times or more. CDR3 protein: CSARERSTDTQYF. The DNA for the CDR3 is TGCAGTGCTAGGGAGCGAAGCACAGATACGCAGTATTTT. The chain couples TRBV20-1 to TRBJ2-3, with D uncertain. From germline, CDR1 is DFQATT and CDR2 SNEGSKA (reference sequence). The CDR3 has 13 amino acids. Trimming took off 3 bases at V and 0 bases at J, with 7 bases between the two ends.

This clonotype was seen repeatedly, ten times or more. Written as DNA, the CDR3 is TGCGCCAGCAGCTTGGGGATTACCAGACGGACAAACTCCTACGAGCAGTACTTC. Amino acid sequence: CASSLGITRRTNSYEQYF. The chain employs TRBV5-1 and TRBJ2-7; a weak D match, TRBD1 (5 bases). CDR3 length: 18 amino acids. Trimming stripped 0 bases from V and 0 bases from J, with 19 bases between. The germline V gene encodes CDR1 SGHRS and CDR2 YFSETQ. The full variable domain, in which reference TRBV5-1 and TRBJ2-7 provide the parts outside the CDR3, is KAGVTQTPRYLIKTRGQQVTLSCSPISGHRSVSWYQQTPGQGLQFLFEYFSETQRNKGNFPGRFSGRQFSNSRSEMNVSTLELGDSALYLCASSLGITRRTNSYEQYFGPGTRLTVT.

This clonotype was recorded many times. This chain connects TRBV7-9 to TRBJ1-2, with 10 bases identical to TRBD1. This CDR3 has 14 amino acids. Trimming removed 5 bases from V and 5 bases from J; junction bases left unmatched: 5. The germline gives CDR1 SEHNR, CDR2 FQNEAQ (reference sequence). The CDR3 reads CASSPRDRGYGYTF. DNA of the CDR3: TGTGCCAGCAGCCCCCGGGACAGGGGATATGGCTACACCTTC. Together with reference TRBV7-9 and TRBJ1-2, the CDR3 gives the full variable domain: DTGVSQNPRHKITKRGQNVTFRCDPISEHNRLYWYRQTLGQGPEFLTYFQNEAQLEKSRLLSDRFSAERPKGSFSTLEIQRTEQGDSAMYLCASSPRDRGYGYTFGSGTRLTVV.

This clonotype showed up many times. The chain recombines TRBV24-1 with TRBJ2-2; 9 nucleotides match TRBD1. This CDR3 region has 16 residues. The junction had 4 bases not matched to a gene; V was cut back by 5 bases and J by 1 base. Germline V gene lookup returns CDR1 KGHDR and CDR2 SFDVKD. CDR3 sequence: CATSGDRAMNTGELFF. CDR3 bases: TGTGCCACCAGTGGGGACAGGGCGATGAACACCGGGGAGCTGTTTTTT.

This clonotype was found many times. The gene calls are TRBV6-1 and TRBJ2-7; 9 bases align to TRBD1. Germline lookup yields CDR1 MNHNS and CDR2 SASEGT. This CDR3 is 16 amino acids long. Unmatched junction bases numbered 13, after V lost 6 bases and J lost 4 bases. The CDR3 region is CASRRDATGGLYEQYF. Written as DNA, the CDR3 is TGTGCCAGCAGAAGGGACGCTACAGGGGGCCTATACGAGCAGTACTTC.

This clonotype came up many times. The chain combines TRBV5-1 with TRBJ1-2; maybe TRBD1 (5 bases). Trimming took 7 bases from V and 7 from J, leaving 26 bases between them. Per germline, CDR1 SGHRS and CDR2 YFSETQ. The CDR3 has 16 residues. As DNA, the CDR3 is TGCGCCAGCTTCAGATCTCCGGGGCTCAGGTCGTCTGGCTACACCTTC. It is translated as CASFRSPGLRSSGYTF. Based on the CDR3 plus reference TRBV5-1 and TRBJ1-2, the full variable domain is KAGVTQTPRYLIKTRGQQVTLSCSPISGHRSVSWYQQTPGQGLQFLFEYFSETQRNKGNFPGRFSGRQFSNSRSEMNVSTLELGDSALYLCASFRSPGLRSSGYTFGSGTRLTVV.

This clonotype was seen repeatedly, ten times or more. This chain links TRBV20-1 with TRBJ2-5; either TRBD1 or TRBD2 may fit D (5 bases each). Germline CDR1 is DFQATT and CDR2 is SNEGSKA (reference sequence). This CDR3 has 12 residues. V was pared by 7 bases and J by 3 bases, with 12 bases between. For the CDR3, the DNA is TGCAGTGTAGGGGAGATAGAAGAGACCCAGTACTTC. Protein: CSVGEIEETQYF.

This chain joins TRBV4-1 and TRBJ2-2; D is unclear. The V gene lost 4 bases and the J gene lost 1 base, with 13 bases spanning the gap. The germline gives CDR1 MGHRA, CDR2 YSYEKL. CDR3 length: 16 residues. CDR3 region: CASSRKPWRNTGELFF. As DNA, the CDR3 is TGCGCCAGCAGCCGCAAGCCATGGCGGAACACCGGGGAGCTGTTTTTT.

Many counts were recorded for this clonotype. CDR3 nucleotide sequence: TGTGCCAGCAGTACAGGGTACTCCTACAATGAGCAGTTCTTC. Amino acid sequence: CASSTGYSYNEQFF. V is TRBV6-5 and J is TRBJ2-1; weak D call: TRBD1 (6 bases). Germline V gene data show CDR1 as MNHEY and CDR2 as SVGAGI. Trimming shortened V by 5 bases and J by 0 bases, and 8 bases separated the two germline ends. This CDR3 has 14 residues.

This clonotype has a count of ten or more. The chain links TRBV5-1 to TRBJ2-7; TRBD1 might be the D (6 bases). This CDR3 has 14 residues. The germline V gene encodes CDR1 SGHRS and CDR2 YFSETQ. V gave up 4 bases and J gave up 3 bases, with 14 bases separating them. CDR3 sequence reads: CASSIMTGDYEQYF. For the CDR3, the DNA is TGCGCCAGCAGCATTATGACAGGCGACTACGAGCAGTACTTC.

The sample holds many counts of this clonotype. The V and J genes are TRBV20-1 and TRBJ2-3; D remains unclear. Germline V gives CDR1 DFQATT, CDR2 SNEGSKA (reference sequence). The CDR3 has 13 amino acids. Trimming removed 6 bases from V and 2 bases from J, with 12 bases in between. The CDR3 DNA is TGCAGTGCCAGGCAGCCTAACACAGATACGCAGTATTTT. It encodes CSARQPNTDTQYF.

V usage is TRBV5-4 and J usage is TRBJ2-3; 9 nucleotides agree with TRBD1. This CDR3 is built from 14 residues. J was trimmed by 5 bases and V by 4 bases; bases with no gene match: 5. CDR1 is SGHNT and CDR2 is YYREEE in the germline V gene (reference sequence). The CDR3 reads CASSLRDREDTQYF. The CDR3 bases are TGTGCCAGCAGCCTCCGGGACAGGGAAGATACGCAGTATTTT.

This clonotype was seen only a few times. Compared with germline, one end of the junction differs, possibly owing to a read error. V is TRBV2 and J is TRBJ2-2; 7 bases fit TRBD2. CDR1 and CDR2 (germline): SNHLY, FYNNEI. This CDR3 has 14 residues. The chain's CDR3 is CASSGGTCTGELFF. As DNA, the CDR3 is TGTGCCAGCAGCGGGGGGACCTGCACCGGGGAGCTATTTTTT.

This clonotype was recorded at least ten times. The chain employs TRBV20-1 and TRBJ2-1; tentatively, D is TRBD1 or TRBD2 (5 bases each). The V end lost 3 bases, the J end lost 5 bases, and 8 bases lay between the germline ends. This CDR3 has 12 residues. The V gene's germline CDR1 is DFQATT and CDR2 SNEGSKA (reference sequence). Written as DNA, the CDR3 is TGCAGTGCTAGGAGGGGCAACAATGAGCAGTTCTTC. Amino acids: CSARRGNNEQFF.

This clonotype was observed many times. The DNA of the CDR3 is TGCGCCAGCAGCTCCGACCCTTTTTTGTCTGAAGCTTTCTTT. This encodes CASSSDPFLSEAFF. This chain uses TRBV5-1 with TRBJ1-1; D uncertain. V dropped 3 bases and J dropped 6 bases, with 15 bases sitting between them. CDR1 is SGHRS and CDR2 is YFSETQ in the germline V gene. This CDR3 is 14 amino acids long.

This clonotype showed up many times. This CDR3 is CASSVEGARNTEAFF. DNA for the CDR3: TGTGCCAGCAGCGTAGAAGGGGCTAGGAACACTGAAGCTTTCTTT. The chain joins TRBV9 to TRBJ1-1, with D maybe TRBD1 (5 bases). Per germline, CDR1 SGDLS and CDR2 YYNGEE. Trimming stripped 0 bases from V and 1 base from J, with 10 bases between. CDR3 length equals 15 residues.